What follows describes a single TCR beta chain. Per the authors' pipeline: The assay estimated nucleated cells by amplifying reference gene primers. Profiling relied on immunoSEQ multiplex PCR, and the TCRdb table lists in-frame clones only, not all of them. V, J and clone size reflect that table, while D and trimming were determined from the DNA. The data contain around 250,000 clones, roughly nine tenths of them singletons. These data originate in a study of blood T cell repertoires in COVID-19. Study background: Donors in the United States, Italy and Spain gave samples during acute or convalescent COVID-19. From T cells, B-cell-depleted T cells, or PBMCs came the material, which was cDNA or gDNA.

The V gene lost 2 bases and the J gene lost 0 bases, with 7 bases spanning the gap. The CDR3 is 14 residues long. CDR1 LNHDA and CDR2 SQIVND come from the germline V gene (reference sequence). Sequenced input: peripheral blood. The receptor's source is a man in his fifties or sixties with acute or convalescent COVID-19. V gene TRBV19 combines with J gene TRBJ1-2; weak D call: TRBD1 (6 bases). In DNA form, the CDR3 reads TGTGCCAGTAGTATACAGGGGACTAACTATGGCTACACCTTC. Translation: CASSIQGTNYGYTF.